This T cell receptor (beta chain) was identified during a study of T cell responses to AZD1222 COVID-19 vaccine. Study-wide background: Recipients boosted at about 4 weeks or about 12 weeks are pooled. Regarding the study as a whole: The breadth and depth of Spike-specific TCRs increased once two AZD1222 doses had been given. Spike as a whole was targeted by vaccine-associated CD4 TCRs, dominant at 160-218 and 743-854.

CDR3 length equals 15 residues. The ends were cut back, 3 bases at V and 6 bases at J, with 17 bases in the middle. Germline CDR1 MDHEN, CDR2 SYDVKM. TCRdb's copy holds only in-frame clones and misses some; the assay was immunoSEQ multiplex PCR. The repertoire holds over 100,000 clones, less than 90% seen once, with 2.4% in the top ten. A note on this clone: Its target is unknown.

The clonotype originates from an adult in good health. Specimen: peripheral blood, collected on day 0 of AZD1222 vaccination. V and J are TRBV28 and TRBJ1-1; no clear D gene. CDR3 loop: CASSFGHYSGAEAFF. The DNA of the CDR3 is TGTGCCAGCAGTTTTGGCCATTATTCCGGTGCTGAAGCTTTCTTT.